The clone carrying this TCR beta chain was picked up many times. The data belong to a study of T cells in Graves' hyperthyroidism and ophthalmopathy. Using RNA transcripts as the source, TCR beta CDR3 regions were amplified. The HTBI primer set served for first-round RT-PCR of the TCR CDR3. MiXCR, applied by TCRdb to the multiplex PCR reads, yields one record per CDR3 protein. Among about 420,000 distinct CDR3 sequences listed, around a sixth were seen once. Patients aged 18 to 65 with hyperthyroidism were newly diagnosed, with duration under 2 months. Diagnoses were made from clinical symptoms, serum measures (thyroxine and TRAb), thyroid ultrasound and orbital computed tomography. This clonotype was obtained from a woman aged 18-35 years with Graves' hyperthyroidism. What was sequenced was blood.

CDR3 residues: CASSFHQGTDTQYF. The CDR3 coding sequence is TGTGCCAGCAGCTTTCACCAAGGGACAGATACGCAGTATTTT. The chain recombines TRBV13 with TRBJ2-3; D not certain. Germline lookup yields CDR1 PRHDT and CDR2 FYEKMQ (reference sequence). V was cut by 3 bases and J by 3 bases, with 10 bases left in between. The length of the CDR3 is 14 residues.